This is a list of T cell receptor beta chains from one sample in a study of OX40 agonist ivuxolimab in advanced cancers. Produced via immunoSEQ multiplex PCR; TCRdb's table is partial and in-frame only. Of about 32,000 clones in the sample, around nine tenths are singletons; the top ten hold approximately 33%. Sequenced here: CD4+ or CD8+ T cells sorted from blood, sampled in a trial of the OX40 agonist ivuxolimab. The source of these receptors is an adult with an advanced solid tumor such as melanoma, head and neck, liver or kidney cancer. CDR3s include the opening cysteine and the closing phenylalanine or tryptophan. D genes are given only for firm matches. Expanded clones get a size class; other rows say once, few or many, or leave the size out.

size | J | length | V | D | CDR3 | DNA
few | TRBJ2-7 | 13 | TRBV27 | - | CASSLALGYEQYF | TGTGCCAGCAGTTTAGCGCTGGGATACGAGCAGTACTTC
- | TRBJ1-5 | 14 | TRBV6-5 | - | CASSGLRSNQPQHF | TGTGCCAGCAGTGGGCTTAGGAGCAATCAGCCCCAGCATTTT
once | TRBJ2-1 | 11 | TRBV9 | - | CASSVGTEQFF | TGTGCCAGCAGCGTCGGGACTGAGCAGTTCTTC
- | TRBJ2-7 | 12 | TRBV10-2 | TRBD1 | CASSVGQIEQYF | TGCGCCAGCAGTGTGGGACAGATCGAGCAGTACTTC
few | TRBJ1-3 | 14 | TRBV2 | - | CAILPQGGGNTIYF | TGTGCCATTCTACCCCAGGGAGGCGGAAACACCATATATTTT
once | TRBJ1-1 | 13 | TRBV7-3 | - | CASSFRWNTEAFF | TGTGCCAGCAGCTTTCGATGGAACACTGAAGCTTTCTTT
- | TRBJ1-1 | 12 | TRBV29-1 | - | CSAQDGETEAFF | TGCAGCGCCCAGGATGGGGAAACTGAAGCTTTCTTT
once | TRBJ2-5 | 14 | TRBV19 | TRBD1 | CASSIGTGAETQYF | TGTGCCAGTAGTATAGGGACAGGGGCGGAGACCCAGTACTTC
- | TRBJ2-3 | 16 | TRBV6-5 | TRBD2 | CASSSGTTYSTDTQYF | TGTGCCAGCAGTTCAGGGACTACCTATAGCACAGATACGCAGTATTTT
- | TRBJ2-1 | 14 | TRBV9 | - | CASSSKDGYNEQFF | TGTGCCAGCAGCTCCAAGGACGGGTACAATGAGCAGTTCTTC
- | TRBJ1-4 | 14 | TRBV6-5 | - | CASSYESTNEKLFF | TGTGCCAGCAGTTACGAGTCAACTAATGAAAAACTGTTTTTT
- | TRBJ2-2 | 14 | TRBV28 | - | CASSPTSASGELFF | TGTGCCAGCAGCCCCACGTCCGCCTCCGGGGAGCTGTTTTTT
- | TRBJ2-7 | 12 | TRBV25-1 | - | CASRQGQGEQYF | TGTGCCAGCAGGCAGGGCCAGGGGGAGCAGTACTTC
- | TRBJ2-7 | 15 | TRBV7-8 | TRBD1 | CASSFGQAVTYEQYF | TGTGCCAGCAGCTTCGGACAGGCAGTAACCTACGAGCAGTACTTC
- | TRBJ1-1 | 13 | TRBV5-6 | - | CASSFGTSGEAFF | TGTGCCAGCAGCTTCGGGACATCGGGTGAAGCTTTCTTT
- | TRBJ2-7 | 12 | TRBV11-2 | - | CASSPDLYEQYF | TGTGCCAGCAGCCCGGACCTGTACGAGCAGTACTTC
few | TRBJ1-1 | 14 | TRBV10-3 | - | CAISAGTLNTEAFF | TGTGCCATCAGTGCCGGGACATTGAACACTGAAGCTTTCTTT
- | TRBJ1-4 | 16 | TRBV11-2 | TRBD1 | CASSLPPGQGHEKLFF | TGTGCCAGCAGCTTGCCACCGGGACAGGGACATGAAAAACTGTTTTTT
once | TRBJ2-7 | 16 | TRBV14 | TRBD1 | CASSQRGLEFGYEQYF | TGTGCCAGCAGCCAAAGGGGGCTAGAGTTCGGGTACGAGCAGTACTTC
- | TRBJ2-7 | 14 | TRBV10-3 | TRBD2 | CAISGRLADYEQYF | TGTGCCATCAGTGGCAGACTAGCGGACTACGAGCAGTACTTC
once | TRBJ2-7 | 14 | TRBV23-1 | - | CASSQAGNSYEQYF | TGCGCCAGCAGTCAGGCAGGGAACTCCTACGAGCAGTACTTC